A single TCR beta chain is shown here with its context. There is no known antigen for this receptor. Within one base of it there is no much larger clone, and no base qualities were kept. These data originate in a study of blood T cell repertoires in COVID-19 (dated by TCRdb to 2018 to 2020). Notes on the research overall: Collaborator samples came from the United States, Italy and Spain and covered acute and convalescent phases of COVID-19. The dataset comprised deeply sampled blood TCRbeta repertoires from subjects exposed to, actively infected with, or recovered from COVID-19. Sample metadata almost always included a de-identified subject ID, COVID-19 status, age in years and sex. The repertoires were made available in a free public database intended to serve as a resource for research on the immune response to SARS-CoV-2. Where HLA class I and class II types were available, the types were taken from metadata supplied by the sample provider, not from assay-based typing. The material from the prospective study consisted of cDNA or gDNA derived from T cells, B-cell-depleted T cells, or PBMCs. The samples were drawn from the first 160 participants of the ongoing ImmuneRACE study and from 950 to 1,500 subjects provided by 6 global collaborators.

TCRbeta CDR3 regions were amplified from genomic DNA by means of the immunoSEQ Assay, a bias-controlled multiplex PCR. Concerning the study's data processing: The number of nucleated cells in each sample was estimated from the amplification of reference gene primers within the assay. Sequence reads were collapsed and filtered to measure the absolute abundance of every unique TCRbeta CDR3 rearrangement. For each sample, productive Simpson clonality was calculated as the square root of Simpson's diversity index across productive rearrangements. Here the immuneACCESS table is served through TCRdb, limited to in-frame sequences with V and J called. Missing clones are a known gap in these copies; in checked studies unresolved V genes cover under half, and the rest lacks a known reason. The D gene and trimming were derived from the DNA, and the V and J assignments and clone size from that table. The sample records about 320,000 clones, less than 85% of which are singletons. The ten biggest clones cover about 2% of the sample.

General study outcomes and caveats: The quantity of clinical and demographic metadata differed by source and by participant and was supplied without curation.

The germline V gene encodes CDR1 LGHNA and CDR2 YNFKEQ. V loses 4 bases, J loses 9 bases, and the germline ends lie 21 bases apart. From the cysteine up to the phenylalanine, the CDR3 has a length of 16 residues. Only CDR3 DNA remains: 48 bases, in frame from the first base. Enrolling through a virtual design, the prospective study's participants ranged in age from roughly 18 to 95 years and lived across about two dozen United States geographic areas. To assign participants to cohorts, the prospective study relied on clinical history that participants themselves reported in a screening survey and a study questionnaire. Exposed participants had been in contact, within 2 weeks of entering the study, with a person who had a PCR-confirmed or clinician-diagnosed case of COVID-19. Mobile phlebotomists in the prospective study collected whole blood, serum and a nasopharyngeal or oropharyngeal swab from every participant. Prospective study participants could optionally give additional blood draws and questionnaires over an approximately two-month period. Prospective study blood samples were shipped either frozen or at room temperature before DNA extraction.

Sequencing input: PBMCs or T cells enriched from blood (not recorded which). The TCR was taken from a woman aged 30 to 39 who had been exposed to COVID-19. The rearrangement combines TRBV4-2 with TRBJ1-4; the D gene is perhaps TRBD1, from 6 matching bases. The nucleotide sequence is TGTGCCAGCAGCCCAAAAATTGCGGGGGGCACCCAAAAACTGTTTTTT. Its protein is CASSPKIAGGTQKLFF.